This TCR beta chain derives from a study of shared clonotypes between healthy human individuals (dated by TCRdb to between 2020 and 2021). In terms of the full investigation: The cohort included three men and a couple of women between 18 and 49 years of age. For each donor, three plates each were used for CD4 naive and CD4 memory, two plates were used for CD8 naive, and one plate was used for CD8 memory. Libraries were prepared and TCR repertoires were sequenced by different laboratories using diverse techniques, in order to increase sequencing depth and limit assay-specific biases. To estimate repertoire size and how much clonotypes are shared between individuals, the study performed deep sequencing of blood TCR repertoires from a few healthy adults. Each donor's leukapheresis produced roughly between roughly 0.85 and 10 billion PBMCs.

Using the deep immunoSEQ assay, TCR CDR3 regions were amplified from genomic DNA by multiplex PCR. For each cell subset, the extracted genomic DNA was distributed evenly across all wells of several immunoSEQ 96-well plates, and each plate served as one replicate. For sorted subsets, about 200 ng genomic DNA, equal to about 30,000 T cell genomes, was loaded into each replicate PCR. Purified libraries were quantified with a Qubit 3.0 fluorometer, sized on a Bioanalyzer 2100, and re-quantified with the KAPA Library Quantification kit. Every immunoSEQ 96-well plate was sequenced on a separate single-read 150-cycle Illumina NextSeq 550 flow cell. In the original analysis: Because the immunoSEQ output held only junctional sequences and lacked quality scores, the filtering could not match the filtering applied to full-length reads. Sequences were annotated with PyIR, a Python wrapper for IgBLAST v1.9, and V/J genes and CDR3 were assigned using IMGT germline references. Reads were filtered out if the reads had weak V/J assignments (E-value above 1e-6), no CDR3, stop codons, out-of-frame junctions, or ambiguous translated residues. V3J clonotypes were defined by identical inferred V gene, J gene, and CDR3 amino acid sequence. Percentage overlap between repertoires was computed as shared unique clonotypes divided by the size of the smaller repertoire. Repertoire richness was assessed with RTK rarefaction, the Chao1 estimator, and Recon v2.1 estimates of unobserved clonotypes. Generation probabilities for all TCRbeta clonotypes obtained by the gDNA method from a few donors were computed using OLGA. TCRdb carries this immuneACCESS record with in-frame sequences only. Its versions omit some clonotypes, under half of them owing to an unresolved V gene in the studies checked, with the rest unexplained. V, J and clone size were drawn from that table, and D and trimming were deduced from the DNA. The sample table contains about 1,800,000 clones; only one count was recorded for about 95% of them. The biggest ten clones account for more than 0.95% of the sample.

CD8 naive samples were CD45RO-negative cells positively selected for CCR7, giving a CD45RA+CCR7+ population that excluded TemRA cells. The donors were healthy, HIV-negative adults who had no recently reported acute infections or vaccinations. All donors were Caucasian adults living in Nashville, Tennessee, USA. After blood collection by leukapheresis, PBMCs were isolated using Ficoll-Histopaque density gradient centrifugation and then cryopreserved in the vapor phase of liquid nitrogen. Purity and quantity of every magnetically sorted T cell population were checked by analytical flow cytometry. Each sorted fraction had its genomic DNA isolated and then quantified by UV absorbance on a Nanodrop 2000c. Study-wide conclusions, independent of this receptor: Based on pairwise subsampling, the degree of clonotype sharing among donors was expected to be affected by sequencing depth. Estimated clonotype richness was generally larger for naive than for memory subsets. Even with the large sequencing depth, rarefaction of the sorted-subset datasets indicated that sequencing was incomplete. Higher generation probabilities were observed for clonotypes shared by all four sorted-subset donors than for non-shared clonotypes. When a handful of donors were compared, the shared fraction of clonotypes was around 4.6% for naive CD4, about 4% for naive CD8, 2.3% for memory CD4, and 0.4% for memory CD8. The small number of donors limited the genetic and exposure-history diversity represented. Sampling was restricted to blood, and TCR repertoires in tissues likely differ from the TCR repertoires found in blood.

Compared with germline, V lacks 6 bases and J lacks 3 bases; bases without a gene match: 6. Taken from the germline V gene, the CDR1 and CDR2 loops are SQVTM and ANQGSEA. The CDR3 starts with the cysteine, ends with the phenylalanine, and has 13 residues. Only the CDR3 portion is preserved as DNA: 39 bases, with reading frame beginning at the first base. As for this clone: Its antigen target is currently unknown. Per-nucleotide qualities are absent, and no much larger clonotype sits a single base away. The sample holds other DNA sequences that translate to the same CDR3.

The chain joins TRBV29-1 to TRBJ1-1, with 8 middle bases fitting TRBD1. This receptor was identified in a man younger than 35 in good health. The source material was naive CD8+ T cells sorted from blood. The intended sense of this specimen's cell subset or site label: CD45RA+CCR7+. The CDR3 loop reads CSVPMTGDTEAFF. The nucleotide sequence is given as TGCAGCGTCCCGATGACAGGGGACACTGAAGCTTTCTTT.